What follows are 28 T cell receptor beta chains derived from one specimen sequenced in a study of monozygotic twins with inflammatory bowel disease. TCRdb processed the 5' RACE reads again and assigns one entry to each CDR3 protein, with no DNA. This repertoire includes 420,000 or so distinct CDR3 sequences. Sequencing was carried out using blood. The receptors here all came from a human donor with ulcerative colitis or Crohn's disease, or a healthy co-twin of an affected twin (not recorded which).

The chain links TRBV7-8 to TRBJ2-2; TCRdb calls TRBD1, which cannot be checked without DNA. Germline CDR1 reads SGHVS; CDR2 reads FQNEAQ. This CDR3 contains 19 residues. The CDR3 protein is CASSAPRIRPLANTGELFF. The variable domain in full, with the rest retrieved from reference TRBV7-8 and TRBJ2-2, is GAGVSQSPRYKVAKRGQDVALRCDPISGHVSLFWYQQALGQGPEFLTYFQNEAQLDKSGLPSDRFFAERPEGSVSTLKIQRTQQEDSAVYLCASSAPRIRPLANTGELFFGEGSRLTVL.

The chain uses TRBV5-4 and TRBJ1-1. This CDR3 spans 12 amino acids. Germline CDR1 and CDR2: SGHNT and YYREEE (reference sequence). CDR3 sequence reads: CASSLVNTEAFF.

The gene calls are TRBV27 and TRBJ1-2. The germline V gene has CDR1 MNHEY and CDR2 SMNVEV (reference sequence). The CDR3 consists of 16 residues. The CDR3 protein is CASSFRSTSANYGYTF.

V usage is TRBV3-1 and J usage is TRBJ2-7; with no DNA, the TCRdb D assignment of TRBD2 cannot be verified. The germline CDR1 and CDR2 sequences are LGHDT and YNNKEL (reference sequence). This CDR3 spans 18 amino acids. The CDR3 loop is CASSHHALAGGPSYEQYF.

The chain links TRBV7-6 to TRBJ2-1; TCRdb outputs TRBD2, but without DNA this stays unchecked. CDR1 and CDR2 from the germline V gene are SGHVS and FNYEAQ. The CDR3 sequence is 18 residues long. The CDR3 here is CASSLLDREGPSSGEQFF. Using reference TRBV7-6 and TRBJ2-1 for the parts outside the CDR3, the full variable domain is GAGVSQSPRYKVTKRGQDVALRCDPISGHVSLYWYRQALGQGPEFLTYFNYEAQQDKSGLPNDRFSAERPEGSISTLTIQRTEQRDSAMYRCASSLLDREGPSSGEQFFGPGTRLTVL.

This chain connects TRBV7-9 to TRBJ2-3; with no DNA, the TCRdb D assignment of TRBD2 cannot be verified. Germline CDR1 SEHNR, CDR2 FQNEAQ (reference sequence). This CDR3 region has 16 residues. CDR3 residues: CASSLAMRVGTDTQYF.

The rearrangement links TRBV20-1 to TRBJ2-5; TCRdb lists TRBD1, though no DNA is available to test this call. The CDR3 is made up of 17 amino acids. CDR1 is DFQATT and CDR2 is SNEGSKA in the germline V gene (reference sequence). This CDR3 is CSASGRGDWGPTETQYF.

The chain combines TRBV2 with TRBJ2-1. CDR3 length equals 14 residues. The V gene's germline CDR1 is SNHLY and CDR2 FYNNEI. CDR3 region: CASRHYFPYNEQFF.

The gene calls are TRBV5-1 and TRBJ2-3. The germline gives CDR1 SGHRS, CDR2 YFSETQ. The CDR3 loop spans 12 amino acids. The CDR3 loop reads CASSSQYSTQYF.

J is TRBJ2-2 and V is TRBV1; the D call from TCRdb, TRBD2, cannot be confirmed without DNA. TRBV1 represents a pseudogene. The CDR3 contains 19 residues. The CDR3 sequence: CTSSQEGLLTSGTTGELFF.

The chain recombines TRBV4-3 with TRBJ1-3. This CDR3 region has 15 residues. Germline V gene data show CDR1 as LGHNA and CDR2 as YSLEER. The CDR3 is CASSQDRQSGNTIYF.

The chain employs TRBV14 and TRBJ2-3; TCRdb names TRBD1, which stays unverified in the absence of DNA. Germline CDR1 is SGHDN and CDR2 is FVKESK. CDR3 size: 13 residues. The CDR3 spells CASSQDFQGTQYF.

This chain links TRBV27 with TRBJ1-2; TCRdb selects TRBD1, and the lack of DNA leaves this call unchecked. In germline, CDR1 is MNHEY, CDR2 SMNVEV (reference sequence). The CDR3 runs 15 residues. CDR3 residues: CASGPVEKGGRGYTF.

The chain couples TRBV7-9 to TRBJ1-5; TCRdb lists TRBD1, though no DNA is available to test this call. The germline CDR1 and CDR2 sequences are SEHNR and FQNEAQ (reference sequence). The CDR3 is 16 residues long. CDR3 residues: CASSLVSGGLGQPQHF.

The rearrangement links TRBV6-5 to TRBJ2-5; the D call of TRBD2 rests on TCRdb alone, since no DNA is present to check it. There are 15 residues in the CDR3. Germline V CDR1 and CDR2: MNHEY, SVGAGI. This chain's CDR3 is CASSYQGRLQETQYF.

V and J are TRBV5-5 and TRBJ1-1. The CDR3 spans 13 residues. The germline gives CDR1 SGHKS, CDR2 YYEKEE (reference sequence). The CDR3 loop reads CASSFGENTEAFF.

The chain combines TRBV5-5 with TRBJ2-7. Germline CDR1 is SGHKS and CDR2 is YYEKEE (reference sequence). The CDR3 length is 13 residues. CDR3 sequence reads: CASSFSGIYEQYF.

The rearrangement uses TRBV7-2 and TRBJ1-2; TCRdb selects TRBD1, and the lack of DNA leaves this call unchecked. Germline loops: CDR1 SGHTA, CDR2 FQGNSA. This CDR3 comprises 13 residues. CDR3 sequence reads: CASTRGRGHGYTF. The full variable domain, its missing parts supplied by reference TRBV7-2 and TRBJ1-2, is GAGVSQSPSNKVTEKGKDVELRCDPISGHTALYWYRQSLGQGLEFLIYFQGNSAPDKSGLPSDRFSAERTGGSVSTLTIQRTQQEDSAVYLCASTRGRGHGYTFGSGTRLTVV.

The rearrangement uses TRBV5-5 and TRBJ2-6; with no DNA, the TCRdb D assignment of TRBD2 cannot be verified. Germline V gene sequence: CDR1 SGHKS, CDR2 YYEKEE (reference sequence). The CDR3 is made up of 13 amino acids. The CDR3 sequence: CASSFIGEGVLTF.

CDR3 protein: CSVEGQGGVLGEAFF. The genes are TRBV29-1 and TRBJ1-1. In germline, CDR1 is SQVTM, CDR2 ANQGSEA. This CDR3 is 15 amino acids long.

V usage is TRBV7-2 and J usage is TRBJ2-3; TCRdb calls TRBD1, which cannot be checked without DNA. Germline CDR1 is SGHTA and CDR2 is FQGNSA. This CDR3 is built from 15 residues. CDR3 sequence: CASSRGGKLPDTQYF. The variable domain in full, completed from reference TRBV7-2 and TRBJ2-3, reads GAGVSQSPSNKVTEKGKDVELRCDPISGHTALYWYRQSLGQGLEFLIYFQGNSAPDKSGLPSDRFSAERTGGSVSTLTIQRTQQEDSAVYLCASSRGGKLPDTQYFGPGTRLTVL.

The gene calls are TRBV7-9 and TRBJ1-2; with no DNA, the TCRdb D assignment of TRBD1 cannot be verified. This CDR3 contains 17 residues. CDR1 and CDR2 (germline): SEHNR, FQNEAQ (reference sequence). This CDR3 is CASSLDRDRGFNYGYTF.

This chain uses TRBV20-1 with TRBJ2-3. CDR3 length equals 14 residues. From germline, CDR1 is DFQATT and CDR2 SNEGSKA (reference sequence). The CDR3 sequence: CSARVSVSSDTQYF.

V and J are TRBV18 and TRBJ1-3; TCRdb's D gene call, TRBD1, goes unchecked for lack of DNA. CDR1 is KGHSH and CDR2 is LQKENI in the germline V gene. This CDR3 has 16 amino acids. CDR3 residues: CASSPLITPAGNTIYF.

The gene calls are TRBV6-1 and TRBJ2-3; TCRdb's D gene call, TRBD1, goes unchecked for lack of DNA. Germline CDR1 is MNHNS and CDR2 is SASEGT. This CDR3 has 17 residues. Here the CDR3 reads CASSEVIMGRGSDTQYF.

This chain uses TRBV20-1 with TRBJ1-5; TCRdb gives TRBD1 as the D gene, but with no DNA this cannot be confirmed. The CDR3 contains 13 residues. CDR1 DFQATT and CDR2 SNEGSKA come from the germline V gene (reference sequence). Here the CDR3 reads CSARQGEYQPQHF.

V is TRBV2 and J is TRBJ2-7; TCRdb lists TRBD1, though no DNA is available to test this call. Germline V gene data show CDR1 as SNHLY and CDR2 as FYNNEI. The CDR3 length is 14 residues. The CDR3 here is CASTRRDGSYEQYF.

This chain links TRBV12-3 or TRBV12-4 with TRBJ2-1; checking the TCRdb D call of TRBD1 is not possible without DNA. CDR3 length: 13 amino acids. Here the CDR3 reads CASRTGGHNEQFF.